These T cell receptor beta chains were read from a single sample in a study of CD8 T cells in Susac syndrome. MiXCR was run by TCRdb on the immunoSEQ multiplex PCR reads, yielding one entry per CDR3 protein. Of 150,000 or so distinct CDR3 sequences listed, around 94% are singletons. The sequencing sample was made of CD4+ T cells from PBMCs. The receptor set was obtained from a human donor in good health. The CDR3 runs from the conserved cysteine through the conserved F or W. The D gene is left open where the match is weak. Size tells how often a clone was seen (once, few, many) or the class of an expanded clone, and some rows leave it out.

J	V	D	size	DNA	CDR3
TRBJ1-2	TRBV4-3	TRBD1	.	TGCGCCAGCAGCCGAGGACAGGGTGCTAACTATGGCTACACCTTC	CASSRGQGANYGYTF
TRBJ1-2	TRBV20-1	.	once	TGCAGTGTTAGAGCCCTGGGCCCTAACTATGGCTACACCTTC	CSVRALGPNYGYTF
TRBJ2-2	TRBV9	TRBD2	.	TGTGCCAGCAGCCCCAGCGGGGACGATGCCGGGGAGCTGTTTTTT	CASSPSGDDAGELFF
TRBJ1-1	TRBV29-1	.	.	TGCAGCGTTGAGGGGTTAAGGCGGGGAACTGAAGCTTTCTTT	CSVEGLRRGTEAFF
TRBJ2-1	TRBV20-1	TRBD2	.	TGCAGTGCTAGATCTTTAGCGGGGGACTACAATGAGCAGTTCTTC	CSARSLAGDYNEQFF
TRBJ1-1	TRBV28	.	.	TGTGCCAGCAGGGCCGGGGGGGTGAACACTGAAGCTTTCTTT	CASRAGGVNTEAFF
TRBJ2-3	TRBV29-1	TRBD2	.	TGCAGCGTTGATGGACTAGCGGGACGCCTAACTAGCACAGATACGCAGTATTTT	CSVDGLAGRLTSTDTQYF
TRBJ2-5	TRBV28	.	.	TGTGCCAGCAGGACGACCAGGGCCGTGGAGACCCAGTACTTC	CASRTTRAVETQYF
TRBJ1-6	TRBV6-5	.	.	TGTGCCAGCAGTCGAAGTACAGGGCTAAATTCACCCCTCCACTTT	CASSRSTGLNSPLHF
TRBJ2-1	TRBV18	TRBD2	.	TGTGCCAGCTCGCGAGTCCAGCGGGGTTACAATGAGCAGTTCTTC	CASSRVQRGYNEQFF
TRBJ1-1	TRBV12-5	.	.	TGTGCTAGTGGCCTCAGGGACCACACTGAAGCTTTCTTT	CASGLRDHTEAFF
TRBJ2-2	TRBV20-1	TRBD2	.	TGCAGTGCTAACCAGCGGGGGCGCACCGGGGAGCTGTTTTTT	CSANQRGRTGELFF
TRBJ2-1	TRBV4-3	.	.	TGCGCCAGCAGCCAAGAGATTTTTCCGTGGGGGCTAAAGTCGCTCTATGAGCAGTTCTTC	CASSQEIFPWGLKSLYEQFF
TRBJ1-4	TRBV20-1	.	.	TGCAGTGCTAGAGATAGCAGGCATAATGAAAAACTGTTTTTT	CSARDSRHNEKLFF
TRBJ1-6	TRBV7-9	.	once	TGTGCCAGCAGCTTAGGATGGGGCGACGGTAGAAATTCACCCCTCCACTTT	CASSLGWGDGRNSPLHF
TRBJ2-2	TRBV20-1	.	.	TGCAGTGCTAGTCAGGCGACCGGGGAGCTGTTTTTT	CSASQATGELFF
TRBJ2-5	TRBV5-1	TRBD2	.	TGCGCCAGCAGCCAGAGCGGGGGGCAAGAGACCCAGTACTTC	CASSQSGGQETQYF
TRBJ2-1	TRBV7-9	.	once	TGTGCCAGCAGCTTAGCGGGATCCAATGAGCAGTTCTTC	CASSLAGSNEQFF
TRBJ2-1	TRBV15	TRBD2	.	TGTGCCACCAGCAGAGATTGGTCAGCGGGGGACTACAATGAGCAGTTCTTC	CATSRDWSAGDYNEQFF
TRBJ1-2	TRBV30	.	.	TGTGCCTGGAGTGACGCCTATGGCTACACCTTC	CAWSDAYGYTF
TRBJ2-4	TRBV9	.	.	TGTGCCAGCAGCGGGGCGGAGAAAAACATTCAGTACTTC	CASSGAEKNIQYF
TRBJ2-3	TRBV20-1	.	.	TGCAGTGCGGCAGGGACACTAAGCACAGATACGCAGTATTTT	CSAAGTLSTDTQYF
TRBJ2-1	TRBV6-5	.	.	TGTGCCAGCACTTCAGTCGTGGGGTCCTACAATGAGCAGTTCTTC	CASTSVVGSYNEQFF
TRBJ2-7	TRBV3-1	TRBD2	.	TGTGCCAGCAGCCCGGCCGGGACTAGGTACTACGAGCAGTACTTC	CASSPAGTRYYEQYF